A selection of T cell receptor beta chains follows, all from one sample in a study of human T cells and chemical hapten exposure. TCRdb reprocessed the 5' RACE reads with MiXCR, giving one entry per CDR3 protein. In the table there are some 150,000 distinct CDR3 sequences, around 4.1% of which are singletons. The receptors shown here come from a female donor in good health. Both conserved end residues are part of each CDR3. D genes are given only for firm matches. Clone sizes are given selectively: once, few, many, or a class where the clone is expanded.

j_call d_call v_call clone_size cdr3_nt cdr3_aa
TRBJ2-3 TRBD1 TRBV12-3/TRBV12-4 few TGTGCCAGTCTTCCCGAGGGGGCTACAGATACGCAGTATTTT CASLPEGATDTQYF
TRBJ1-5 . TRBV19 . TGTGCCAGTAGTATAGGGGGCAATCAGCCCCAGCATTTT CASSIGGNQPQHF
TRBJ1-2 . TRBV19 many TGTGCCAGTAGTATTCGGGGGAGTCACTATGGCTACACCTTC CASSIRGSHYGYTF
TRBJ2-7 TRBD1 TRBV5-1 many TGCGCCAGCAGCCGGGACAGGGACTACGAGCAGTACTTC CASSRDRDYEQYF
TRBJ2-7 . TRBV6-2/TRBV6-3 . TGTGCCAGCAGGAACAGGGTAGTCTACGAGCAGTACTTC CASRNRVVYEQYF
TRBJ2-3 TRBD2 TRBV7-9 many TGTGCCAGCAGCTTAACTAGCGGGGGGCGAGATACGCAGTATTTT CASSLTSGGRDTQYF
TRBJ1-1 . TRBV6-1 many TGTGCCAGCAGTGAAGCGCTTCCTAGGAACACTGAAGCTTTCTTT CASSEALPRNTEAFF
TRBJ2-6 . TRBV5-6 many TGTGCCAGCAGCGAGGGGTTAAATTTATGGATCCCGGGGGCCAACGTCCTGACTTTC CASSEGLNLWIPGANVLTF
TRBJ2-3 TRBD2 TRBV4-1 many TGCGCCAGCAGCAACAAGATGGGGGCTAGCGGGGGACTCCGCTTCGGCGATACGCAGTATTTT CASSNKMGASGGLRFGDTQYF
TRBJ2-3 TRBD2 TRBV6-6 many TGTGCCAGCAGTTACCGGGGGGGGCCGACAGATACGCAGTATTTT CASSYRGGPTDTQYF
TRBJ1-5 . TRBV18 . TGTGCCAGCTCACACACAGGGAGGGGCAATCAGCCCCAGCATTTT CASSHTGRGNQPQHF
TRBJ2-6 . TRBV10-3 many TGTGCCATTGAATCGGGTTCTGGGGCCAACGTCCTGACTTTC CAIESGSGANVLTF
TRBJ2-1 TRBD2 TRBV3-1 few TGTGCCAGCAGCCCCCCTAGCGGGGGGATCTCCTACAATGAGCAGTTCTTC CASSPPSGGISYNEQFF
TRBJ1-6 . TRBV28 . TGTGCCAGCAGCTATCAGGGCCGCATGAATTCACCCCTCCACTTT CASSYQGRMNSPLHF